This TCR beta chain was identified during a study of T cells after yellow fever vaccination. TCRdb reprocessed the 5' RACE reads via MiXCR and lists one record per CDR3 protein. The sample has about 340,000 distinct CDR3 sequences, almost 4% seen once; the top ten hold approximately 24%. V lost 6 bases, J lost 4 bases, and 11 bases stayed unmatched. The CDR3 contains 18 residues. This clonotype was obtained from a young man who received the YFV17D yellow fever vaccine. The chain carries TRBV12-3 or TRBV12-4 and TRBJ2-1; 14 nucleotides agree with TRBD2. The sample here was PBMCs, taken 5 days after the yellow fever booster vaccination. The CDR3 DNA is TGTGCCAGCAGCCAGGGACTAGCGGGGGTGGGTTTTTACAATGAGCAGTTCTTC. Translated: CASSQGLAGVGFYNEQFF.